This entry features one T cell receptor (beta chain) sequence. The CDR3 runs 12 residues. With 2 bases clipped from V and 8 bases from J, the junction kept 0 bases outside the gene matches. Germline V gives CDR1 KGHSH, CDR2 LQKENI. Here immunoSEQ multiplex PCR was the method, and the copy in TCRdb shows in-frame clones only, minus some. This table has some 180,000 clones, 81% appearing once. The data originate from a study of blood T cell repertoires in COVID-19. The chain joins TRBV18 to TRBJ1-2, with 9 bases lining up with TRBD1. Sequenced input: peripheral blood. The TCR sequence derives from a woman at least 80 years old with COVID-19, enrolled during active disease. The CDR3 sequence is CASSPGTGGYTF. DNA of the CDR3: TGTGCCAGCTCACCAGGGACAGGGGGCTACACCTTC.